The 14 T cell receptor beta chains reported below all come from one sample, sequenced in a study of memory CD4+ T cells and cytomegalovirus serostatus (dated by TCRdb to between 2019 and 2020). A FACSAria II was used to sort memory CD4+ T cells, defined as single viable CD3+CD4+CD8-CD45RO+ cells. The library was obtained by the immunoSEQ multiplex PCR assay. TCRdb obtained this table from immuneACCESS and retained in-frame rearrangements with V and J assigned. These tables miss some clones; where compared with another copy, unresolved V genes account for less than half of the shortfall, and the remainder is unexplained. The table for this sample lists around 57,000 clones; around 80% of them were counted only once. 0.53% of the sample is taken by the ten largest. Sequenced: memory CD4+ T cells from blood. The receptor set was obtained from an adult in good health and CMV-seronegative. Some clones in this sample may be carry-over from other donors' samples.

The CDR3 DNA reads TGCGCCAGCAGCCCCTGGCGAGGACAGAGTAACTATGGCTACACCTTC. Translation gives CASSPWRGQSNYGYTF. The rearrangement links TRBV4-3 to TRBJ1-2; D perhaps matches TRBD1 (6 bases). The V gene's germline CDR1 is LGHNA and CDR2 YSLEER. The CDR3 is made up of 16 amino acids. Deletions cut 4 bases from V and 1 base from J, with 16 bases between.

The chain recombines TRBV27 with TRBJ2-1; 7 nucleotides line up with TRBD2. Germline V gene data show CDR1 as MNHEY and CDR2 as SMNVEV (reference sequence). Germline trimming cut 2 bases from V and 6 bases from J; bases unmatched to any gene: 7. CDR3 length: 15 residues. CDR3 sequence reads: CASSLKGRAGNEQFF. DNA of the CDR3: TGTGCCAGCAGTTTAAAGGGGAGGGCCGGCAATGAGCAGTTCTTC.

The V and J genes are TRBV6-5 and TRBJ2-7, with D possibly matching TRBD2 (5 bases). The CDR3 has 15 residues. V was clipped by 5 bases and J by 3 bases, with 17 bases between them. Per the germline V gene, CDR1 is MNHEY and CDR2 is SVGAGI. The CDR3 spells CASSLDSNEGYEQYF. CDR3 DNA: TGTGCCAGCAGTCTGGATAGTAATGAGGGCTACGAGCAGTACTTC.

This clone appeared a single time. An end of the junction does not agree with germline; a read error may underlie this. The rearrangement uses TRBV7-7 and TRBJ2-5; possible D gene TRBD1, 9 bases. CDR3 length: 15 residues. Germline assignment: CDR1 SSHAT and CDR2 FNYEAQ (reference sequence). The CDR3 here is CASSSTGGGGETQYF. CDR3 DNA sequence: TGTGCTAGCAGCTCCACAGGGGGCGGGGGGGAGACCCAGTACTTC.

This chain links TRBV18 with TRBJ1-4; TRBD1 matches at 7 bases. Germline trimming cut 5 bases from V and 5 bases from J; bases unmatched to any gene: 11. Germline CDR1 is KGHSH and CDR2 is LQKENI. This CDR3 contains 16 residues. The CDR3 nucleotides read TGTGCCAGCTCATCCCGACAGGGAAGGCTCAATGAAAAACTGTTTTTT. Encoded protein: CASSSRQGRLNEKLFF.

This chain links TRBV2 with TRBJ2-5; 7 bases match TRBD2. This CDR3 is 15 amino acids long. Germline-derived CDR1 and CDR2 are SNHLY and FYNNEI. The junction had 8 bases not matched to a gene; V was cut back by 3 bases and J by 4 bases. CDR3 nucleotide sequence: TGTGCCAGCAGTGACTGGGCGGGGGTGCGAGAGACCCAGTACTTC. Protein sequence: CASSDWAGVRETQYF. Filled out from reference TRBV2 and TRBJ2-5, the complete variable domain reads EPEVTQTPSHQVTQMGQEVILRCVPISNHLYFYWYRQILGQKVEFLVSFYNNEISEKSEIFDDQFSVERPDGSNFTLKIRSTKLEDSAMYFCASSDWAGVRETQYFGPGTRLLVL.

The V and J genes are TRBV5-6 and TRBJ1-1, with a weak D call TRBD1 (6 bases). This CDR3 comprises 12 residues. Germline assignment: CDR1 SGHDT and CDR2 YYEEEE. V dropped 4 bases and J dropped 8 bases, with 12 bases sitting between them. As DNA, the CDR3 is TGTGCCAGCAGCCTCTACAGGGACGAAGCTTTCTTT. As protein: CASSLYRDEAFF.

The chain employs TRBV5-8 and TRBJ2-2; 7 bases fit TRBD2. Germline V gives CDR1 SGHTS, CDR2 YDEGEE. The CDR3 extends over 16 amino acids. J gave up 0 bases and V 4 bases, and 6 bases lay outside the gene matches. This chain's CDR3 is CASSTWAGANTGELFF. CDR3 nucleotides: TGTGCCAGCAGCACCTGGGCGGGGGCGAACACCGGGGAGCTGTTTTTT. The full variable domain, rest sourced from reference TRBV5-8 and TRBJ2-2, is EAGVTQSPTHLIKTRGQQATLRCSPISGHTSVYWYQQALGLGLQFLLWYDEGEERNRGNFPPRFSGRQFPNYSSELNVNALELEDSALYLCASSTWAGANTGELFFGEGSRLTVL.

The chain carries TRBV19 and TRBJ2-1; 11 bases fit TRBD1. CDR3 size: 16 residues. With 7 bases clipped from V and 7 bases from J, the junction kept 12 bases outside the gene matches. Germline V lookup: CDR1 LNHDA, CDR2 SQIVND (reference sequence). This CDR3 is CASNPRSGQGANEQFF. The CDR3 DNA follows: TGTGCCAGTAACCCCCGCTCAGGACAGGGGGCGAATGAGCAGTTCTTC.

This chain links TRBV29-1 with TRBJ1-5, with D perhaps matching TRBD1 (5 bases). The V end was cut by 7 bases, the J end by 6 bases, with 13 bases between. This CDR3 contains 12 residues. The germline V gene encodes CDR1 SQVTM and CDR2 ANQGSEA. CDR3 loop: CSAKSRGQPQHF. For the CDR3, the DNA is TGCAGCGCCAAGAGTAGGGGTCAGCCCCAGCATTTT.

The rearrangement uses TRBV7-9 and TRBJ2-2; 7 bases line up with TRBD1. This CDR3 has 15 residues. V lost 5 bases and J lost 2; bases outside the gene matches: 5. Per germline, CDR1 SEHNR and CDR2 FQNEAQ (reference sequence). The CDR3 DNA sequence: TGTGCCAGCAGCGTCGGGACAGTTAACACCGGGGAGCTGTTTTTT. Residues: CASSVGTVNTGELFF.

The chain joins TRBV7-2 to TRBJ1-2, with a possible D match to TRBD1 (5 bases). V was trimmed by 2 bases and J by 5 bases, leaving 12 bases between them. The germline V gene encodes CDR1 SGHTA and CDR2 FQGNSA. The CDR3 extends over 14 amino acids. The CDR3 is CASSLHAGGYGYTF. The CDR3 DNA is TGTGCCAGCAGCTTACATGCGGGGGGATATGGCTACACCTTC.

The chain employs TRBV4-2 and TRBJ2-1; 10 nucleotides match TRBD2. Germline V gives CDR1 LGHNA, CDR2 YNFKEQ. With 1 base clipped from V and 4 bases from J, the junction kept 4 bases outside the gene matches. The CDR3 sequence is 16 residues long. The CDR3 loop reads CASSQGGLAEYNEQFF. CDR3 sequence (DNA): TGTGCCAGCAGCCAAGGTGGACTAGCGGAGTACAATGAGCAGTTCTTC.

This sequence joins TRBV10-3 and TRBJ1-2, with 9 bases fitting TRBD1. Per germline, CDR1 ENHRY and CDR2 SYGVKD. V dropped 3 bases and J dropped 7; count of bases not matched to a gene: 9. This CDR3 contains 15 residues. The CDR3 coding sequence is TGTGCCATCAGTGATCGTCCGGGACAGGGTATTGGCTACACCTTC. Its translation: CAISDRPGQGIGYTF.